The 6 T cell receptor beta chains listed next were all sequenced from one sample in a study of T cell repertoires in cytomegalovirus infection. These TCRs are of unknown antigen specificity. TCRdb analysed the reads with MiXCR anew, one entry per CDR3 protein. This sample has about 480,000 distinct CDR3 sequences; roughly a third occur once, and the top ten carry about 17%. The source material was cultured PBMCs, sampled from culture after CMV antigen stimulation. The receptors were sampled from a human donor in good health (CMV status not recorded). Some clones in this sample may be carry-over from other donors' samples.

The rearrangement links TRBV20-1 to TRBJ2-1; 8 bases are a match to TRBD2. Losses at the gene ends were 0 bases for V and 8 bases for J; bases not matched to a gene: 12. This CDR3 has 16 residues. Germline values: CDR1 DFQATT, CDR2 SNEGSKA (reference sequence). The CDR3 sequence: CSARDTTGRAMDEQFF. The CDR3 DNA is TGCAGTGCTAGAGATACCACCGGGAGGGCCATGGATGAGCAGTTCTTC.

This clonotype was seen only a few times. The chain is built from TRBV11-2 and TRBJ1-2, with no clear D. The ends were cut back, 1 base at V and 0 bases at J, with 6 bases in the middle. CDR3 length equals 14 residues. CDR1 and CDR2 from the germline V gene are SGHAT and FQNNGV. CDR3 in amino acids: CASSLAAANYGYTF. In nucleotides, the CDR3 is TGTGCCAGCAGCTTAGCTGCCGCTAACTATGGCTACACCTTC.

J is TRBJ2-2 and V is TRBV7-2; unclear D gene. The CDR3 runs 14 residues. Trimming removed 1 base at V and 3 bases at J, with 6 bases between. Per the germline V gene, CDR1 is SGHTA and CDR2 is FQGNSA. Here the CDR3 reads CASSLDRDTGELFF. CDR3 sequence (DNA): TGTGCCAGCAGCTTAGATCGGGACACCGGGGAGCTGTTTTTT.

This clonotype has more than one count but fewer than ten. The chain links TRBV4-1 to TRBJ2-7, with a tentative D call TRBD1 (6 bases). Germline CDR1 reads MGHRA; CDR2 reads YSYEKL. Trimming left V 2 bases short and J 9 bases short, with 17 bases between. The CDR3 loop spans 14 amino acids. CDR3 sequence reads: CASSQYLQGARQYV. CDR3 DNA sequence: TGCGCCAGCAGCCAATACCTACAGGGAGCTCGGCAGTACGTC.

This clonotype came up a few times. The chain links TRBV7-2 to TRBJ2-1; no clear D. Germline CDR1 is SGHTA and CDR2 is FQGNSA. This CDR3 contains 15 residues. Trimming shortened V by 1 base and J by 2 bases, and 9 bases separated the two germline ends. The CDR3 region is CASSLDGSTYNEQFF. The DNA for the CDR3 is TGTGCCAGCAGCTTAGACGGCAGCACCTACAATGAGCAGTTCTTC.

The chain is built from TRBV6-1 and TRBJ2-4; tentative D call: TRBD1 (6 bases). Trimming stripped 8 bases from V and 6 bases from J, with 14 bases between. The germline V gene has CDR1 MNHNS and CDR2 SASEGT. CDR3 length: 13 amino acids. CDR3 amino acids: CASSRGQTNIQYF. CDR3 nucleotides: TGTGCCAGCTCCAGGGGCCAGACAAACATTCAGTACTTC.